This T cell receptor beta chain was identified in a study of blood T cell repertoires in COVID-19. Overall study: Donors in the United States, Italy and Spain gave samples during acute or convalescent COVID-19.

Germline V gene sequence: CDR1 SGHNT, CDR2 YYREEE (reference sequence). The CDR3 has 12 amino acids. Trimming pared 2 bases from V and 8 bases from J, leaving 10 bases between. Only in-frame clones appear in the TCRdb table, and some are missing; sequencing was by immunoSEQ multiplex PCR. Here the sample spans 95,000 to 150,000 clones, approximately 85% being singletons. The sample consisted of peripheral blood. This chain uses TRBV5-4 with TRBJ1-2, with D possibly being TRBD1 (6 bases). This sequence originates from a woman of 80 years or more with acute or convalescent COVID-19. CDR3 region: CASSLYRAGYTF. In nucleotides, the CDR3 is TGTGCCAGCAGCTTATACAGGGCCGGCTACACCTTC.